These T cell receptor beta chains were read from a single sample in a study of shared clonotypes between healthy human individuals. The assay was immunoSEQ multiplex PCR, and TCRdb's table has in-frame clones only and misses some. The repertoire holds about 2.4 million clones, with approximately 90% as singletons. Sequenced: naive CD4+ T cells sorted from blood. The source of these receptors is a man in his late teens or twenties in good health. Both conserved end residues are part of each CDR3. Each record gives: CDR3 length, clone size, J gene, D gene, V gene, CDR3 DNA, CDR3 protein. The D gene is left open where the match is weak. Where a row states a size, it is once, few, many or the class of an expanded clone; other rows omit it.

>14|.|TRBJ1-5|.|TRBV6-1
TGTGCCAGCAGTGAAATTAGGGATAATCAGCCCCAGCATTTT
CASSEIRDNQPQHF
>13|.|TRBJ2-7|.|TRBV5-4
TGTGCCAGCAGCCGATCTAGCGACCACGAGCAGTACTTC
CASSRSSDHEQYF
>14|.|TRBJ2-2|TRBD2|TRBV5-1
TGCGCCAGCGACCGGGGGGGCAACACCGGGGAGCTGTTTTTT
CASDRGGNTGELFF
>11|.|TRBJ2-7|.|TRBV27
TGTGCCAGCGGTTCGAGTGTAGTGCAGTACTTC
CASGSSVVQYF
>14|.|TRBJ2-3|.|TRBV5-1
TGCGCCAGCAGCCCATTGTTTAGCACAGATACGCAGTATTTT
CASSPLFSTDTQYF
>15|.|TRBJ2-5|TRBD1|TRBV5-1
TGCGCCAGCAGCTTGGGAACAGGGGCAGGGGAGACCCAGTACTTC
CASSLGTGAGETQYF
>15|.|TRBJ1-4|TRBD1|TRBV9
TGTGCCAGCAGCATCCAGGGGGCGGCTAATGAAAAACTGTTTTTT
CASSIQGAANEKLFF
>17|.|TRBJ1-6|.|TRBV4-1
TGCGCCAGCAGCCGAGAGAACAGGGTCGAAGCTGGTTCACCCCTCCACTTT
CASSRENRVEAGSPLHF
>12|.|TRBJ2-1|.|TRBV2
TGTGCCAGCAATATGGGTGAAGATGAGCAGTTCTTC
CASNMGEDEQFF
>16|.|TRBJ2-3|TRBD2|TRBV7-8
TGTGCCAGCAGCTACACTAGCGGGGGGGGGACAGATACGCAGTATTTT
CASSYTSGGGTDTQYF
>15|.|TRBJ1-2|.|TRBV6-1
TGTGCCAGCAGGGACCCAAGGGGGATCCTCTATGGCTACACCTTC
CASRDPRGILYGYTF
>18|once|TRBJ2-2|.|TRBV19
TGTGCCAGTAGTATACTTACTGGGCGCCGATCGAACACCGGGGAGCTGTTTTTT
CASSILTGRRSNTGELFF
>13|once|TRBJ1-2|TRBD1|TRBV19
TGTGCCAGTAGTATCGACAGGGCCGGCGGCTACACCTTC
CASSIDRAGGYTF
>12|.|TRBJ2-7|.|TRBV7-2
TGTGCCAGCAGCTTTGCTAGAAGAGAGCAGTACTTC
CASSFARREQYF
>14|.|TRBJ2-7|.|TRBV18
TGTGCCAGCTCACCTAGCGGATTAGCCTACGAGCAGTACTTC
CASSPSGLAYEQYF
>14|.|TRBJ2-1|.|TRBV11-3
TGTGCCAGCAGCCCAGGGGAGGGCCGAGGGGAGCAGTTCTTC
CASSPGEGRGEQFF
>15|.|TRBJ2-7|.|TRBV5-6
TGTGCCAGCAGCTTGGTTGGGACGTGGCCCTACGAGCAGTACTTC
CASSLVGTWPYEQYF
>16|.|TRBJ1-2|TRBD1|TRBV7-2
TGTGCCAGCAGCTTAGGGACAGGGGTCTCCAGTTATGGCTACACCTTC
CASSLGTGVSSYGYTF
>16|.|TRBJ2-5|.|TRBV6-1
TGTGCCAGCAGTGATGGAAGTCGGGGTGTGGGGGAGACCCAGTACTTC
CASSDGSRGVGETQYF
>14|.|TRBJ2-7|TRBD1|TRBV11-2
TGTGCCAGCAGCTTAGTGGGACAGGGAACCGAGCAGTACTTC
CASSLVGQGTEQYF
>14|.|TRBJ2-3|TRBD1|TRBV2
TGTGCCAGCAGAGGACAGGACTTCACAGATACGCAGTATTTT
CASRGQDFTDTQYF
>13|.|TRBJ2-3|TRBD2|TRBV12-5
TGTGCTAGTGGGCCCTTAGCGGGAGGTACGCAGTATTTT
CASGPLAGGTQYF
>15|.|TRBJ1-6|.|TRBV7-8
TGTGCCAGCAGCTTCGACAGCTCCTATAATTCACCCCTCCACTTT
CASSFDSSYNSPLHF
>15|.|TRBJ1-1|.|TRBV18
TGTGCCAGCTCACCCCTACTGGAGGGTCTGTCTGAAGCTTTCTTT
CASSPLLEGLSEAFF
>14|.|TRBJ1-5|TRBD1|TRBV2
TGTGCCAGCAGTGATACAGGGGCCAATCAGCCCCAGCATTTT
CASSDTGANQPQHF
>14|.|TRBJ1-3|.|TRBV30
TGTGCCTGGAGTAGGGGATTCGCTGGAAACACCATATATTTT
CAWSRGFAGNTIYF
>12|.|TRBJ2-5|.|TRBV5-1
TGCGCCAGCAGCTCGTCAGGGGAGACCCAGTACTTC
CASSSSGETQYF
>14|.|TRBJ1-5|.|TRBV5-1
TGCGCCAGCAGACCTGGACGGGAAAATCAGCCCCAGCATTTT
CASRPGRENQPQHF
>14|.|TRBJ2-1|TRBD2|TRBV10-3
TGTGCCATCAGTGATCTAGCGGGAGATAGTGAGCAGTTCTTC
CAISDLAGDSEQFF
>15|.|TRBJ1-1|.|TRBV25-1
TGTGCCAGCAGTGCCGGGGGTAACATGAACACTGAAGCTTTCTTT
CASSAGGNMNTEAFF
>14|.|TRBJ1-2|.|TRBV10-3
TGTGCCATCAGTGAACTTTCAAACAACGCCCGCTACACCTTC
CAISELSNNARYTF
>15|.|TRBJ1-6|TRBD1|TRBV28
TGTGCCAGCAGTCAGGGGACAGGGGGTAGTTCACCCCTCCACTTT
CASSQGTGGSSPLHF
>14|.|TRBJ1-5|.|TRBV6-1
TGTGCCAGCAGGGGGGGGACCACTGGTCAGCCCCAGCATTTT
CASRGGTTGQPQHF
>15|.|TRBJ2-1|.|TRBV5-1
TGCGCCAGCAGCTTGGAAAAAGCTAGCAGCAATGAGCAGTTCTTC
CASSLEKASSNEQFF
>10|.|TRBJ2-7|.|TRBV28
TGTGCCAGCACTGGGTCCGAGCAGTACTTC
CASTGSEQYF
>11|.|TRBJ1-1|.|TRBV2
TGTGCCAGCAGGGTGGGTCCCGAAGCTTTCTTT
CASRVGPEAFF
>14|.|TRBJ2-7|.|TRBV6-1
TGTGCCAGCAGTGAGAGGCAGTCCCGTTACGAGCAGTACTTC
CASSERQSRYEQYF
>16|.|TRBJ2-7|TRBD1|TRBV18
TGTGCCAGCTCACCACGTCGGACAGGATTCTCCTACGAGCAGTACTTC
CASSPRRTGFSYEQYF
>12|.|TRBJ2-7|.|TRBV6-5
TGTGCCAGCAGGCGGGGCACGCGCGAGCAGTACTTC
CASRRGTREQYF
>15|.|TRBJ2-1|.|TRBV25-1
TGTGCCAGCAGTGAAGGGGCAAGGGGTCCGAATGAGCAGTTCTTC
CASSEGARGPNEQFF
>13|.|TRBJ2-5|TRBD1|TRBV5-1
TGCGCCAGCAGCTCGGGACAGCAAGAGACCCAGTACTTC
CASSSGQQETQYF
>17|.|TRBJ1-5|TRBD1|TRBV5-6
TGTGCCAGCAGCGCCGGGACAGGGGGCGCGAACAATCAGCCCCAGCATTTT
CASSAGTGGANNQPQHF
>12|few|TRBJ1-1|.|TRBV30
TGTGCCTGGTGTAGGGGGTTCACTGAAGCTTTCTTT
CAWCRGFTEAFF
>17|.|TRBJ1-6|.|TRBV7-2
TGTGCCAGCAGCGGACAACCGGGACTGAACTATAATTCACCCCTCCACTTT
CASSGQPGLNYNSPLHF
>17|.|TRBJ1-2|.|TRBV10-3
TGTGCCATCAGTGAGTCAGCGGGTAGCAACGAAAACTATGGCTACACCTTC
CAISESAGSNENYGYTF
>12|.|TRBJ2-2|.|TRBV30
TGTGCCTGGAATGGGGGTACCGGGGAGCTGTTTTTT
CAWNGGTGELFF
>12|once|TRBJ2-3|.|TRBV7-9
TGTGCCAGCAGCTCCGAGGGGGATACGCAGTATTTT
CASSSEGDTQYF
>15|.|TRBJ1-3|.|TRBV2
TGTGCCAGCGGACGGACCCACGCGGAGGGAAACACCATATATTTT
CASGRTHAEGNTIYF
>14|.|TRBJ1-5|TRBD1|TRBV2
TGTGCCAGCAACGGACAGGGGGAGGTTCAGCCCCAGCATTTT
CASNGQGEVQPQHF
>14|.|TRBJ1-1|.|TRBV10-3
TGTGCCATCAGGCCGACAGAGTCGAACACTGAAGCTTTCTTT
CAIRPTESNTEAFF
>12|.|TRBJ2-3|.|TRBV5-1
TGCGCCAGCAGCCAGGATCTCCGGGCGCAGTATTTT
CASSQDLRAQYF
>16|once|TRBJ2-5|.|TRBV6-6
TGTGCCAGCAGAGCCCAGGAAACCCACCTATGGGAGACCCAGTACTTC
CASRAQETHLWETQYF
>17|.|TRBJ2-4|TRBD2|TRBV29-1
TGCAGCGTTGAAGATCAAGAATTACTAGCGGGAGCTAACATTCAGTACTTC
CSVEDQELLAGANIQYF
>15|once|TRBJ2-5|.|TRBV9
TGTGCCAGCAGCCCACAACGGGGGTCCCAAGAGACCCAGTACTTC
CASSPQRGSQETQYF
>11|.|TRBJ2-3|.|TRBV20-1
TGCAGTGCCACCTCGCAAGATACGCAGTATTTT
CSATSQDTQYF